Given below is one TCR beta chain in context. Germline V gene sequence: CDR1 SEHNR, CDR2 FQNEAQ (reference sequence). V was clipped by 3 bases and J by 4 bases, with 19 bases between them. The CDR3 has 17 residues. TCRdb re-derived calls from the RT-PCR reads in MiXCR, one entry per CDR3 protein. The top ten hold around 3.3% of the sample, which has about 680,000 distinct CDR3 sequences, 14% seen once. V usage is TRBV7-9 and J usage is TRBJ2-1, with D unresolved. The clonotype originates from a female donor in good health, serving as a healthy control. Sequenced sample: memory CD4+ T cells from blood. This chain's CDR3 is CASSFAWVGTNYNEQFF. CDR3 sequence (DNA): TGTGCCAGCAGCTTCGCGTGGGTGGGTACAAATTACAATGAGCAGTTCTTC.